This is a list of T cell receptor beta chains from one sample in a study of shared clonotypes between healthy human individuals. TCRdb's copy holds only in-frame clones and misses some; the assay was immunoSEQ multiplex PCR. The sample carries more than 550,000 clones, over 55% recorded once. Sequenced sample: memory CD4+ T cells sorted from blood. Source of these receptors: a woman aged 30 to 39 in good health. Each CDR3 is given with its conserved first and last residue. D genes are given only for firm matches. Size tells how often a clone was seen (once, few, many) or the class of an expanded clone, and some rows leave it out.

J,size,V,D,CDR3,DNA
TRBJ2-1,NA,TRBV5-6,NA,CASSLGTPNEQFF,TGTGCCAGCAGCCTCGGGACGCCGAATGAGCAGTTCTTC
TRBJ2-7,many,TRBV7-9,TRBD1,CASRAPGPGQGPGEQYF,TGTGCCAGCAGGGCACCTGGACCGGGACAGGGTCCCGGCGAGCAGTACTTC
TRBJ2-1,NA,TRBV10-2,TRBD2,CASSESLAVSSYNEQFF,TGCGCCAGCAGTGAGTCGCTAGCGGTTAGCTCCTACAATGAGCAGTTCTTC
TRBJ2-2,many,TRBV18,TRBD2,CASSPGLAANTGELFF,TGTGCCAGCTCACCCGGACTAGCGGCGAACACCGGGGAGCTGTTTTTT
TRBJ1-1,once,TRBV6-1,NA,CASRTILDTEAFF,TGTGCCAGCAGAACAATTCTGGACACTGAAGCTTTCTTT
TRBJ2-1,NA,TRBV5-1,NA,CASSLILGSASGNEQFF,TGCGCCAGCAGCTTGATTCTCGGTTCCGCTTCCGGAAATGAGCAGTTCTTC
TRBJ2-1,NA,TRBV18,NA,CASSPQSASLDYNEQFF,TGTGCCAGCTCACCACAATCAGCGAGTCTTGACTACAATGAGCAGTTCTTC
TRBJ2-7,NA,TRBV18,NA,CASSPQGWGAEQYF,TGTGCCAGCTCACCACAGGGGTGGGGTGCCGAGCAGTACTTC
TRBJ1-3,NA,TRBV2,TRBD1,CASNRGQGEGSIYF,TGTGCCAGCAACAGAGGACAGGGGGAGGGCTCCATATATTTT
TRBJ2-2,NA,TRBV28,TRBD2,CASSLSLAGRTGELFF,TGTGCCAGCAGTTTATCTCTAGCGGGAAGAACCGGGGAGCTGTTTTTT
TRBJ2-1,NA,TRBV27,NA,CASSLSIWGSFNEQFF,TGTGCCAGCAGTTTATCGATTTGGGGTTCATTCAATGAGCAGTTCTTC
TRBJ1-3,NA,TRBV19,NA,CASSIQGAGSGNTIYF,TGTGCCAGTAGTATCCAAGGGGCCGGCTCTGGAAACACCATATATTTT
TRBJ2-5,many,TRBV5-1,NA,CASSGRPRDNQETQYF,TGCGCCAGCAGCGGACGTCCCCGGGACAATCAAGAGACCCAGTACTTC
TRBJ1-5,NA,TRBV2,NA,CASSRGQVGGGNQPQHF,TGTGCCAGCAGTCGTGGGCAAGTTGGGGGTGGCAATCAGCCCCAGCATTTT
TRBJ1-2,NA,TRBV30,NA,CAWSVGEGYGYTF,TGTGCCTGGAGTGTAGGGGAGGGCTATGGCTACACCTTC
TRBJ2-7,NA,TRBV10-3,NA,CAISVLGHEQYF,TGTGCCATCAGTGTATTGGGCCACGAGCAGTACTTC
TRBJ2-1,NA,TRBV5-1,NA,CASSSDSPGYNEQFF,TGCGCCAGCAGCTCGGACTCCCCCGGCTACAATGAGCAGTTCTTC
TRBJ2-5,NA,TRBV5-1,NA,CASSPGTPKETQYF,TGCGCCAGCAGCCCAGGGACTCCAAAAGAGACCCAGTACTTC
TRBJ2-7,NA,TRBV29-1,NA,CSVVAETYEQYF,TGCAGCGTAGTAGCGGAAACCTACGAGCAGTACTTC
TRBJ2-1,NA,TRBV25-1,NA,CATHSGTLTYNEQFF,TGTGCCACCCATTCCGGGACACTAACCTACAATGAGCAGTTCTTC
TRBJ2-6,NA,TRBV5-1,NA,CASSPGLKGGANVLTF,TGCGCCAGCAGCCCAGGATTAAAGGGTGGGGCCAACGTCCTGACTTTC
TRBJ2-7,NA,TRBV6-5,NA,CASSEIREQYF,TGTGCCAGCAGTGAAATTAGGGAGCAGTACTTC
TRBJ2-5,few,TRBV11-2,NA,CASSLNQETQYF,TGTGCCAGCAGCTTAAACCAAGAGACCCAGTACTTC
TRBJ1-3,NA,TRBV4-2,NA,CASSKTGSGNTIYF,TGTGCCAGCAGCAAAACTGGCTCTGGAAACACCATATATTTT
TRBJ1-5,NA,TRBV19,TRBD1,CASRKTGEGDQPQHF,TGTGCCAGTAGAAAGACAGGGGAAGGAGATCAGCCCCAGCATTTT
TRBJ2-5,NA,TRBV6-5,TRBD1,CASSYTGQGETQYF,TGTGCCAGCAGTTACACGGGACAGGGGGAGACCCAGTACTTC
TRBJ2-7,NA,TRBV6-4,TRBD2,CASSDSSHMSGRAYEQYF,TGTGCCAGCAGTGACTCTAGTCACATGAGCGGGAGGGCCTACGAGCAGTACTTC
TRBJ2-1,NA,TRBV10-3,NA,CAISAGDGYNEQFF,TGTGCCATCAGTGCGGGGGACGGCTACAATGAGCAGTTCTTC
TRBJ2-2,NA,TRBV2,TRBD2,CAKGGLALAGELFF,TGTGCCAAAGGGGGACTAGCGTTAGCCGGGGAGCTGTTTTTT
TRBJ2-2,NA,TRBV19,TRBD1,CAGGTGATGELFF,TGTGCCGGGGGGACAGGGGCCACCGGGGAGCTGTTTTTT
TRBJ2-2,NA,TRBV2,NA,CASRGQGSTGELFF,TGTGCCAGCAGGGGCCAGGGGTCCACCGGGGAGCTGTTTTTT
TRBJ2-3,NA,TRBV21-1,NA,CASILYLQILTDTQYF,TGTGCCAGCATCCTCTATCTACAGATACTCACAGATACGCAGTATTTT
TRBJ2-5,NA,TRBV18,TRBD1,CASSPSGTGTQETQYF,TGTGCCAGCTCACCATCCGGGACAGGGACTCAAGAGACCCAGTACTTC
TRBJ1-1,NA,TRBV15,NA,CATSPGWGTEAFF,TGTGCCACCAGCCCTGGGTGGGGCACTGAAGCTTTCTTT
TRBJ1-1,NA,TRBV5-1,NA,CASSVSGNTEAFF,TGCGCCAGCAGCGTGTCAGGGAACACTGAAGCTTTCTTT
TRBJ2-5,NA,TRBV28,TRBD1,CASKKGGGQETQYF,TGTGCCAGCAAGAAAGGGGGCGGTCAGGAGACCCAGTACTTC
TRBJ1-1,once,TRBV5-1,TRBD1,CASSFQTGQEGFF,TGCGCCAGCAGCTTCCAGACAGGGCAGGAGGGTTTCTTT
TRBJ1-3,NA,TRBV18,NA,CASSEDSGNTIYF,TGTGCCAGCTCTGAGGACTCTGGAAACACCATATATTTT
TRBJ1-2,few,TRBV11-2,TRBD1,CASSRGQNYGYTF,TGTGCCAGCAGCAGGGGACAGAACTATGGCTACACCTTC
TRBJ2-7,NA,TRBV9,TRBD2,CASSGEYGTSDAYEQYF,TGTGCCAGCAGCGGAGAATACGGGACTAGCGATGCCTACGAGCAGTACTTC
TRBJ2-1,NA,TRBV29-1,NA,CSALRGADSYNEQFF,TGCAGCGCCCTCCGGGGAGCGGACTCCTACAATGAGCAGTTCTTC
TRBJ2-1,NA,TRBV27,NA,CASSSLVRWGDEQFF,TGTGCCAGCAGTTCTCTGGTCAGGTGGGGCGATGAGCAGTTCTTC
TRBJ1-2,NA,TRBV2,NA,CASSGERGINYGYTF,TGTGCCAGCAGTGGTGAAAGGGGTATTAACTATGGCTACACCTTC
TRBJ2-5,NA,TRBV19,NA,CASKKAGRRQTQYF,TGTGCCAGTAAAAAGGCGGGGAGGAGACAGACCCAGTACTTC
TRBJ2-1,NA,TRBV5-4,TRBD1,CASSGDRGREQFF,TGTGCCAGCAGCGGGGACAGGGGACGTGAGCAGTTCTTC
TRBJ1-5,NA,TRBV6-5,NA,CASRSDGTNQPQHF,TGTGCCAGCAGATCCGACGGGACGAATCAGCCCCAGCATTTT
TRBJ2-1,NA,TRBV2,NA,CASGKLASYNEQFF,TGTGCCAGCGGAAAACTAGCTTCCTACAATGAGCAGTTCTTC
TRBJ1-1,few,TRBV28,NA,CASSDAGGNTEAFF,TGTGCCAGCAGCGACGCTGGTGGGAACACTGAAGCTTTCTTT
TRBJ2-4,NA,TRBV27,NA,CASSLRGMGNIQYF,TGTGCCAGCAGCCTGAGGGGAATGGGAAACATTCAGTACTTC